This T cell receptor beta chain appears in the sequencing data of a study of response to subunit inactivated influenza vaccine. TCRdb re-analysed the RT-PCR reads in MiXCR, keeping a single row per CDR3 protein. The table records roughly 650,000 distinct CDR3 sequences, about 15% of them present only once. This clonotype was seen more than once but under ten times. V shed 6 bases, J shed 2 bases, and the junction held 7 bases outside the gene matches. The CDR3 sequence is 14 residues long. Germline V gene data show CDR1 as DFQATT and CDR2 as SNEGSKA (reference sequence). The sequences come from PBMCs from blood, collected around 14 days before vaccination. This clonotype was obtained from a man aged 45-60 years who received an inactivated influenza vaccine. The chain has TRBV20-1 and TRBJ2-5, with 9 bases lining up with TRBD1. CDR3 nucleotide sequence: TGCAGTGCAAATGACAGGGGGATACAAGAGACCCAGTACTTC. Translation: CSANDRGIQETQYF.